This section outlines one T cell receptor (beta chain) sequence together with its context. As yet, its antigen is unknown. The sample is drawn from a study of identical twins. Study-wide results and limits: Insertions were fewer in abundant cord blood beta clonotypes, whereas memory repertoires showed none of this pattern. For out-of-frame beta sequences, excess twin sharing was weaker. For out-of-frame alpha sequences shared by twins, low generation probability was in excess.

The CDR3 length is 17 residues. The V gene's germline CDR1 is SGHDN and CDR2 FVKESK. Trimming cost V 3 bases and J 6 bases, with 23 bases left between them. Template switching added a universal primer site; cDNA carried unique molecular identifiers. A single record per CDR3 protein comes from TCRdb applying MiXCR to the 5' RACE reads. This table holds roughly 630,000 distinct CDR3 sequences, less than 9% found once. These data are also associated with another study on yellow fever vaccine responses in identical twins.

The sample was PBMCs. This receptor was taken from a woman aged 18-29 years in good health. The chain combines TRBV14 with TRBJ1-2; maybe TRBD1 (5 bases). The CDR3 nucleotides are TGTGCCAGCAGCCACTCCAAGATAGGGGCTCACGGAGATGGCTACACCTTC. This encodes CASSHSKIGAHGDGYTF.